The 5 T cell receptor beta chains in this list originate from one sample, sequenced in a study of cytomegalovirus exposure and HLA in healthy donors. The PCR employed 60 Vbeta primers together with 13 Jbeta primers. The protocol was immunoSEQ multiplex PCR, while the TCRdb copy is restricted to in-frame clones and leaves out a portion. This table has some 100,000 clones, over 70% appearing once. The sequenced sample was PBMCs. The receptors shown here come from a girl aged 2-9 years in good health and CMV-seropositive.

The chain is built from TRBV4-1 and TRBJ1-6; 8 nucleotides agree with TRBD1. Trimming removed 3 bases from V and 0 bases from J; junction bases left unmatched: 7. This CDR3 region has 18 residues. The V gene's germline CDR1 is MGHRA and CDR2 YSYEKL. CDR3 nucleotides: TGCGCCAGCAGCCACCCTAGGACAGGGAGCTCCTATAATTCACCCCTCCACTTT. Protein sequence: CASSHPRTGSSYNSPLHF.

The chain employs TRBV27 and TRBJ1-1; TRBD1 agrees at 10 bases. Losses at the gene ends were 6 bases for V and 5 bases for J; bases not matched to a gene: 6. The germline V gene has CDR1 MNHEY and CDR2 SMNVEV (reference sequence). The CDR3 has 14 amino acids. CDR3 nucleotides: TGTGCCAGCAGGTGGACAGGGGGGCGTACTGAAGCTTTCTTT. This gives the protein CASRWTGGRTEAFF.

This clone was observed a few times. The chain has TRBV6-6 and TRBJ2-7; 7 positions match TRBD1. CDR3 size: 14 residues. Germline V gives CDR1 MNHNY, CDR2 SVGAGI (reference sequence). V lost 8 bases to trimming and J lost 8 bases; unmatched junction nucleotides: 15. CDR3 amino acids: CASQHRDSPTKQYF. The CDR3 DNA reads TGTGCCAGCCAACATAGGGACAGCCCTACGAAGCAGTACTTC.

The chain employs TRBV29-1 and TRBJ1-2, with D hard to call. The V gene lost 4 bases and the J gene lost 6 bases, with 9 bases spanning the gap. Germline V CDR1 and CDR2: SQVTM, ANQGSEA. The CDR3 length is 11 residues. The CDR3 DNA reads TGCAGCGTTGGTCAGGATCATGGCTACACCTTC. This encodes CSVGQDHGYTF.

The chain is built from TRBV4-1 and TRBJ1-5; a possible D gene is TRBD1 (6 bases). Germline lookup yields CDR1 MGHRA and CDR2 YSYEKL. The V and J ends lost 0 bases and 7 bases respectively, with 16 bases between them. The CDR3 spans 16 residues. The CDR3 coding sequence is TGCGCCAGCAGCCAAGAAACGGGGGGCGGTGGACAGCCCCAGCATTTT. Protein: CASSQETGGGGQPQHF.